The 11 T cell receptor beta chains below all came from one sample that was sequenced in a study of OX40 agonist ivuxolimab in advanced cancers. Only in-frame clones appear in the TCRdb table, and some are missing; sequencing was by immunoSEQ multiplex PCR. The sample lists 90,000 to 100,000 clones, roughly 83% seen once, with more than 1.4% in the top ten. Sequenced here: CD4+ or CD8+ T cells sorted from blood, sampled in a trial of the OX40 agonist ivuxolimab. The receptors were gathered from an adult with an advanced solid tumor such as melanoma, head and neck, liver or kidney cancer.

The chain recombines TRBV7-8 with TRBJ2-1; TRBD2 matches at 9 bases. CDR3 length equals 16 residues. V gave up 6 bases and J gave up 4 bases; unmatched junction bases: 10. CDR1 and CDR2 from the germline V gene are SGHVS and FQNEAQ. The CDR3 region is CASRSISGSRYNEQFF. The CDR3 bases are TGTGCCAGCAGATCCATTAGCGGGAGTAGGTACAATGAGCAGTTCTTC.

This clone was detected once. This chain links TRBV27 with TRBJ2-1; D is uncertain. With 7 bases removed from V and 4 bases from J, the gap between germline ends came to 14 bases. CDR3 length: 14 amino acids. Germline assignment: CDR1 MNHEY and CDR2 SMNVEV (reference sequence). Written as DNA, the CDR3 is TGTGCCAGCACCTTCTCGAGTCGGTACAATGAGCAGTTCTTC. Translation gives CASTFSSRYNEQFF.

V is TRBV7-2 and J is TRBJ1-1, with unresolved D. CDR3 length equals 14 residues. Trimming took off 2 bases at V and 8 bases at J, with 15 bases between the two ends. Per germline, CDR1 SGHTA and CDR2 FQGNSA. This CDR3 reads CASSLYQWNPEAFF. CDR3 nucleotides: TGTGCCAGCAGCTTATACCAGTGGAACCCCGAAGCTTTCTTT.

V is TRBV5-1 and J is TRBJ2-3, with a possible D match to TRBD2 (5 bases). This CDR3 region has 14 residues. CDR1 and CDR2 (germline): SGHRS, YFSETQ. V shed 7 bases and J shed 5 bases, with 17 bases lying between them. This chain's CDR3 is CASSTPGVKDTQYF. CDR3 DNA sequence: TGCGCCAGCTCCACGCCCGGGGTTAAAGATACGCAGTATTTT.

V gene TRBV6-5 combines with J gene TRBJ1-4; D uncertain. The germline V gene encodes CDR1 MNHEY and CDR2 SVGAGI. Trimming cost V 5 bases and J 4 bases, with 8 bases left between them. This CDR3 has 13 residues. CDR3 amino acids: CASSPGNNEKLFF. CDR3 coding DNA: TGTGCCAGCAGTCCGGGGAATAATGAAAAACTGTTTTTT.

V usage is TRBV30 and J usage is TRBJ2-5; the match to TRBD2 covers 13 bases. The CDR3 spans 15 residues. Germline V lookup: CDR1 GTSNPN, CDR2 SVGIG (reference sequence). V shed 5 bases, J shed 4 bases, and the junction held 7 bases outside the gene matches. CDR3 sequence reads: CAWQQGLAGRETQYF. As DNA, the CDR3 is TGTGCCTGGCAACAGGGACTAGCGGGGAGAGAGACCCAGTACTTC.

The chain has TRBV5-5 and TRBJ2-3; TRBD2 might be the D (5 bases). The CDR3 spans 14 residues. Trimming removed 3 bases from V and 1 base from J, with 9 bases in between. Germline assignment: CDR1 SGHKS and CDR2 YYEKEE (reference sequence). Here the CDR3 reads CASSSQEGTDTQYF. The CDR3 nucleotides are TGTGCCAGCAGCTCCCAGGAGGGCACAGATACGCAGTATTTT.

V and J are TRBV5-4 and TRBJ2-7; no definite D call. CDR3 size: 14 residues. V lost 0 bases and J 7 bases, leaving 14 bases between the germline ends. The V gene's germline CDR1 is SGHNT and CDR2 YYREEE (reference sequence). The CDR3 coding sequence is TGTGCCAGCAGCTTGGTTGGTGTCCTAGGGGAGCAGTACTTC. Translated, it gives CASSLVGVLGEQYF.

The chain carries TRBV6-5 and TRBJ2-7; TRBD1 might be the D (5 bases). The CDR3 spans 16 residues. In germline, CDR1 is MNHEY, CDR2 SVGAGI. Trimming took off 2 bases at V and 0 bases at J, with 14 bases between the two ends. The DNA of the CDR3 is TGTGCCAGCAGTTACCGCATAATGGGGCCCTCCTACGAGCAGTACTTC. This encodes CASSYRIMGPSYEQYF.

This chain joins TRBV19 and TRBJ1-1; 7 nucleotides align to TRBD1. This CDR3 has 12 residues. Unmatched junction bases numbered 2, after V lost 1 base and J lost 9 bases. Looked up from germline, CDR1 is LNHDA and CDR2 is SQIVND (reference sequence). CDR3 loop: CASSIGTGQAFF. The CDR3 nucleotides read TGTGCCAGTAGTATAGGGACAGGTCAAGCTTTCTTT.

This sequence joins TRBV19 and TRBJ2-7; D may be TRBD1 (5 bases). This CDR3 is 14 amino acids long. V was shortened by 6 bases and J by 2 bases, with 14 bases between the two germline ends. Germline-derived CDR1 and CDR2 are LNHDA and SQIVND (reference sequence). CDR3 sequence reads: CASRRQGSTYEQYF. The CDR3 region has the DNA TGTGCCAGTAGGCGTCAGGGCTCTACCTACGAGCAGTACTTC.